This TCR beta chain was documented in a study of glioma-infiltrating T cells after dendritic cell vaccination. Study overall: Three intradermal dendritic cell vaccine injections were given every two weeks.

CDR3 length equals 14 residues. With V trimmed by 7 bases and J by 4 bases, 4 bases remained unmatched. The germline CDR1 and CDR2 sequences are SNHLY and FYNNEI. The method was immunoSEQ multiplex PCR; TCRdb's version includes in-frame clones alone and lacks a portion of them. The table shows tens of thousands of clones, with roughly 82% occurring only once. Before vaccination, two weeks after the third vaccination, and at progression, PBMC were collected. The input for sequencing was blood, taken before dendritic cell vaccination. This clonotype was obtained from a human donor with glioblastoma. The chain links TRBV2 to TRBJ1-4; 9 nucleotides align to TRBD1. The CDR3 loop is CASTRQGDNEKLFF. The CDR3 coding sequence is TGTGCCAGCACCCGACAGGGGGATAATGAAAAACTGTTTTTT.